This note documents a single T cell receptor (beta chain) sequence. Per the study methods: Amplified reference gene primers provided the basis for estimating nucleated cell counts. Repertoires were generated with immunoSEQ multiplex PCR, while TCRdb's copy carries only in-frame clones and drops some. That table is the source of V, J and clone size, and D and trimming were worked out from the DNA. The sample has around 250,000 clones; about four fifths are singletons. The data originate from a study of blood T cell repertoires in COVID-19. Study as a whole: Sites across the United States, Italy and Spain contributed samples from acute and convalescent COVID-19.

Germline-derived CDR1 and CDR2 are ENHRY and SYGVKD. V lost 0 bases and J lost 6, with 12 bases in between. CDR3 size: 14 residues. The chain combines TRBV10-3 with TRBJ2-7; D perhaps matches TRBD2 (6 bases). Specimen: peripheral blood. The sequence was obtained from a woman younger than 30 with acute or convalescent COVID-19. The CDR3 here is CAISESELAGEQYF. The CDR3 DNA reads as TGTGCCATCAGTGAGTCGGAACTAGCTGGCGAGCAGTACTTC.